These T cell receptor beta chains were read from a single sample in a study of vaccination and CD4 T cells after COVID-19. TCRdb passed the PCR reads through MiXCR, listing each CDR3 protein once. The table lists about 13,000 distinct CDR3 sequences, roughly 26% of them singletons. No antigens are known for them. The sequenced sample was CD4+ T cells from blood, cultured in vitro, obtained before SARS-CoV-2 vaccination. These receptors originate from a human donor who received a COVID-19 vaccine. Each CDR3 is given with its conserved first and last residue. Fields, in order: clone size, V gene, D gene, J gene, CDR3 DNA, CDR3 protein. The D gene is left open where the match is weak. Part of the rows lack a size; the others show once, few, many or a class for expanded clones.

clone size: medium-sized; V gene: TRBV15; D gene: NA; J gene: TRBJ1-6; CDR3 DNA: TGTGCCACCAGCGTCGACTATAATTCACCCCTCCACTTT; CDR3 protein: CATSVDYNSPLHF
clone size: NA; V gene: TRBV7-9; D gene: TRBD1; J gene: TRBJ1-1; CDR3 DNA: TGTGCCAGCAGCTTAGGACGAACAGGGGGGCCTGAAGCTTTCTTT; CDR3 protein: CASSLGRTGGPEAFF
clone size: NA; V gene: TRBV7-9; D gene: TRBD2; J gene: TRBJ2-7; CDR3 DNA: TGTGCCAGCAACCGACTAGCGGGGGGGTCCTACGAGCAGTACTTC; CDR3 protein: CASNRLAGGSYEQYF
clone size: NA; V gene: TRBV24-1; D gene: TRBD1; J gene: TRBJ1-1; CDR3 DNA: TGTGCCACCAGTGACAGGACAGGGGAGAACACTGAAGCTTTCTTT; CDR3 protein: CATSDRTGENTEAFF
clone size: NA; V gene: TRBV7-9; D gene: NA; J gene: TRBJ2-6; CDR3 DNA: TGTGCCAGCAGCTTGGCCAGGGCTGGGGCCAACGTCCTGACTTTC; CDR3 protein: CASSLARAGANVLTF
clone size: NA; V gene: TRBV29-1; D gene: NA; J gene: TRBJ2-3; CDR3 DNA: TGCAGCGGACAAATCGGGACTAGCACAGATACGCAGTATTTT; CDR3 protein: CSGQIGTSTDTQYF
clone size: few; V gene: TRBV5-1; D gene: TRBD1; J gene: TRBJ2-7; CDR3 DNA: TGCGCCAGCAGGACGCGCGGACAGGGGTATGAGCAGTACTTC; CDR3 protein: CASRTRGQGYEQYF
clone size: once; V gene: TRBV14; D gene: NA; J gene: TRBJ2-7; CDR3 DNA: TGTGCCAGCAGCCAAGTTGGGCGGCAGGCAGCCCACGAGCAGTACTTC; CDR3 protein: CASSQVGRQAAHEQYF
clone size: few; V gene: TRBV7-9; D gene: TRBD1; J gene: TRBJ1-6; CDR3 DNA: TGTGCCAGCAGCTTAGATGGGACAGGGGGTTCACCCCTCCACTTT; CDR3 protein: CASSLDGTGGSPLHF
clone size: once; V gene: TRBV19; D gene: NA; J gene: TRBJ1-5; CDR3 DNA: TGTGCCAGTAGTTCCGGGACACTCAGCAATCAGCCCCAGCATTTT; CDR3 protein: CASSSGTLSNQPQHF
clone size: NA; V gene: TRBV7-2; D gene: TRBD2; J gene: TRBJ2-2; CDR3 DNA: TGTGCCAGCAGCCAAAGCGGGGGGGCCCCCGGGGAGCTGTTTTTT; CDR3 protein: CASSQSGGAPGELFF
clone size: few; V gene: TRBV2; D gene: NA; J gene: TRBJ1-2; CDR3 DNA: TGTGCCAGCAGGGGGACGGATCCGCTTAACTATGGCTACACCTTC; CDR3 protein: CASRGTDPLNYGYTF
clone size: NA; V gene: TRBV5-6; D gene: NA; J gene: TRBJ1-5; CDR3 DNA: TGTGCCAGCAGCTTAGGGAGGGGGAGTAGAGACAATCAGCCCCAGCATTTT; CDR3 protein: CASSLGRGSRDNQPQHF
clone size: NA; V gene: TRBV20-1; D gene: NA; J gene: TRBJ2-7; CDR3 DNA: TGCAGTGTCGTCGCGTCTGCGGTCTCCTACGAGCAGTACTTC; CDR3 protein: CSVVASAVSYEQYF
clone size: NA; V gene: TRBV12-3/TRBV12-4; D gene: TRBD1; J gene: TRBJ1-1; CDR3 DNA: TGTGCCAGCAGTACGACAGGGGTCACTGAAGCTTTCTTT; CDR3 protein: CASSTTGVTEAFF
clone size: NA; V gene: TRBV5-3; D gene: NA; J gene: TRBJ1-1; CDR3 DNA: TGTGCCAGAAGCTTGGCCAGGGGCGATACGGTGAACACTGAAGCTTTCTTT; CDR3 protein: CARSLARGDTVNTEAFF
clone size: few; V gene: TRBV27; D gene: NA; J gene: TRBJ2-3; CDR3 DNA: TGTGCCAGCAGTCCATCAGGGGCCACGCAGTATTTT; CDR3 protein: CASSPSGATQYF
clone size: NA; V gene: TRBV6-1; D gene: TRBD2; J gene: TRBJ2-5; CDR3 DNA: TGTGCCAGCAGTGCGAGACTAGCGGGGCAAGAGACCCAGTACTTC; CDR3 protein: CASSARLAGQETQYF
clone size: few; V gene: TRBV20-1; D gene: TRBD1; J gene: TRBJ2-5; CDR3 DNA: TGCAGTGCTAGAAATCCCGGGACAGGGGAAGAGACCCAGTACTTC; CDR3 protein: CSARNPGTGEETQYF
clone size: NA; V gene: TRBV5-1; D gene: NA; J gene: TRBJ1-3; CDR3 DNA: TGCGCCAGCAGCTTGAGCCAAGCAGCGGGAAACACCATATATTTT; CDR3 protein: CASSLSQAAGNTIYF
clone size: few; V gene: TRBV10-2; D gene: NA; J gene: TRBJ2-3; CDR3 DNA: TGCGCCAGCAGTATAAACAGGGAGAACACAGATACGCAGTATTTT; CDR3 protein: CASSINRENTDTQYF
clone size: NA; V gene: TRBV5-6; D gene: NA; J gene: TRBJ2-7; CDR3 DNA: TGTGCCAGCAGCTGGAGGGGATTAGGGATAGACGAGCAGTACTTC; CDR3 protein: CASSWRGLGIDEQYF
clone size: few; V gene: TRBV19; D gene: TRBD1; J gene: TRBJ1-6; CDR3 DNA: TGTGCCAGTAAAGGGGGGACAGGGAATTCACCCCTCCACTTT; CDR3 protein: CASKGGTGNSPLHF
clone size: few; V gene: TRBV5-4; D gene: NA; J gene: TRBJ1-2; CDR3 DNA: TGTGCCAGCAGCTTGGGATCACACCGACCGGGCTATGGCTACACCTTC; CDR3 protein: CASSLGSHRPGYGYTF
clone size: once; V gene: TRBV14; D gene: TRBD2; J gene: TRBJ2-2; CDR3 DNA: TGTGCCAGCAGCACAAGGTCCGGGGGGGCAACGGGGGAGCTGTTTTTT; CDR3 protein: CASSTRSGGATGELFF
clone size: few; V gene: TRBV6-1; D gene: NA; J gene: TRBJ1-1; CDR3 DNA: TGTGCCAGCAGTGACAACCACAACACTGAAGCTTTCTTT; CDR3 protein: CASSDNHNTEAFF
clone size: few; V gene: TRBV29-1; D gene: TRBD2; J gene: TRBJ2-3; CDR3 DNA: TGCAGCGTCGGGACTAGCGGGGCCAACACAGATACGCAGTATTTT; CDR3 protein: CSVGTSGANTDTQYF
clone size: NA; V gene: TRBV12-3/TRBV12-4; D gene: NA; J gene: TRBJ1-2; CDR3 DNA: TGTGCCAGCAGTTCTTTTACAGGGAACGCCTATGGCTACACCTTC; CDR3 protein: CASSSFTGNAYGYTF
clone size: NA; V gene: TRBV2; D gene: TRBD1; J gene: TRBJ1-5; CDR3 DNA: TGTGCCAGCAGCCCGGGGGGGACAGGGTATCAGCCCCAGCATTTT; CDR3 protein: CASSPGGTGYQPQHF
clone size: few; V gene: TRBV18; D gene: TRBD1; J gene: TRBJ2-5; CDR3 DNA: TGTGCCAGCTCACTCCGGACAGGCCTTACCCAAGAGACCCAGTACTTC; CDR3 protein: CASSLRTGLTQETQYF
clone size: hyperexpanded; V gene: TRBV7-9; D gene: TRBD1; J gene: TRBJ1-2; CDR3 DNA: TGTGCCAGCATGGAGGGGGCCGGCTATGGCTACACCTTC; CDR3 protein: CASMEGAGYGYTF
clone size: few; V gene: TRBV12-3/TRBV12-4; D gene: NA; J gene: TRBJ1-1; CDR3 DNA: TGTGCCAGCACGGAGGGCTCCGGCATGAACACTGAAGCTTTCTTT; CDR3 protein: CASTEGSGMNTEAFF
clone size: few; V gene: TRBV12-3/TRBV12-4; D gene: NA; J gene: TRBJ2-3; CDR3 DNA: TGTGCCAGCAGTTTACAAGCTAGCGTGGTCACAGATACGCAGTATTTT; CDR3 protein: CASSLQASVVTDTQYF
clone size: NA; V gene: TRBV5-1; D gene: NA; J gene: TRBJ2-1; CDR3 DNA: TGCGCCAGCAGCTTGGATCCAGGGTTATCCTACAATGAGCAGTTCTTC; CDR3 protein: CASSLDPGLSYNEQFF
clone size: medium-sized; V gene: TRBV6-1; D gene: NA; J gene: TRBJ1-5; CDR3 DNA: TGTGCCAGCAGTGGTAATAGCAATCAGCCCCAGCATTTT; CDR3 protein: CASSGNSNQPQHF
clone size: few; V gene: TRBV30; D gene: TRBD2; J gene: TRBJ2-4; CDR3 DNA: TGTGCCTGGAGTCCCCGACTAGCGGGGGGGCAGAAGATAGCCAAAAACATTCAGTACTTC; CDR3 protein: CAWSPRLAGGQKIAKNIQYF
clone size: NA; V gene: TRBV24-1; D gene: TRBD1; J gene: TRBJ2-2; CDR3 DNA: TGTGCCACCAGTAAGCGACAGGGCGACCCAACGAACACCGGGGAGCTGTTTTTT; CDR3 protein: CATSKRQGDPTNTGELFF
clone size: NA; V gene: TRBV7-9; D gene: NA; J gene: TRBJ2-7; CDR3 DNA: TGTGCCAGCAGCCCCGCTAGCGCATCCTACGAGCAGTACTTC; CDR3 protein: CASSPASASYEQYF
clone size: few; V gene: TRBV6-4; D gene: NA; J gene: TRBJ1-1; CDR3 DNA: TGTGCCAGCAGTGACGTTTTCGGGGACCCAAAAACTTTCTTT; CDR3 protein: CASSDVFGDPKTFF
clone size: NA; V gene: TRBV6-1; D gene: TRBD1; J gene: TRBJ2-7; CDR3 DNA: TGTGCCAGCAGTGAGGTAGGGGGCGGCTACGAGCAGTACTTC; CDR3 protein: CASSEVGGGYEQYF
clone size: NA; V gene: TRBV5-1; D gene: NA; J gene: TRBJ1-2; CDR3 DNA: TGCGCCAGCACTGGGGCCGACACGAGATCGTATGGCTACACCTTC; CDR3 protein: CASTGADTRSYGYTF